The present TCR beta chain was sequenced within a study of glioma-infiltrating T cells after dendritic cell vaccination. Whole-study context: Dendritic cell vaccine was injected intradermally three times, biweekly.

Study findings and constraints: Patients with more pretreatment TILs had longer time to progression and survival.

TCRdb keeps only in-frame clones here, not all; method: immunoSEQ multiplex PCR. Among about 95,000 clones listed, more than 75% were seen once. Of note for this clone: Its matching antigen is unknown.

V lost 2 bases to trimming and J lost 1 base, with 11 bases between them. The CDR3 totals 15 residues. The germline V gene has CDR1 MNHEY and CDR2 SVGAGI. Sequenced material: blood, taken before dendritic cell vaccination. This TCR was recovered from a human donor with glioblastoma. The V and J genes are TRBV6-5 and TRBJ1-1; tentatively, D is TRBD1 (6 bases). The CDR3 protein is CASSYPGQPNTEAFF. Written as DNA, the CDR3 is TGTGCCAGCAGTTACCCTGGACAGCCGAACACTGAAGCTTTCTTT.